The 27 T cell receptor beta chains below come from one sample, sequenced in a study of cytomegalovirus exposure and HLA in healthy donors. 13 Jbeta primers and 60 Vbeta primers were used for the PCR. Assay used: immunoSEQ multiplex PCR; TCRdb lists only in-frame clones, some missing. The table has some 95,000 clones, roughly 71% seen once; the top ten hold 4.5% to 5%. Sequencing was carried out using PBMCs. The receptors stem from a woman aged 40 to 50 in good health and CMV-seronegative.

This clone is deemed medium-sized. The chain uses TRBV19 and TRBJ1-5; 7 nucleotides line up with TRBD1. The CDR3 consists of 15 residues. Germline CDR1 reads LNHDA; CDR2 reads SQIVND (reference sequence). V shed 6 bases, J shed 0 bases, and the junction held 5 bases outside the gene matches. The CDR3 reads CASRVQGNSNQPQHF. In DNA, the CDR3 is TGTGCCAGTAGGGTACAGGGGAATAGCAATCAGCCCCAGCATTTT. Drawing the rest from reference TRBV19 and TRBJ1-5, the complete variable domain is DGGITQSPKYLFRKEGQNVTLSCEQNLNHDAMYWYRQDPGQGLRLIYYSQIVNDFQKGDIAEGYSVSREKKESFPLTVTSAQKNPTAFYLCASRVQGNSNQPQHFGDGTRLSIL.

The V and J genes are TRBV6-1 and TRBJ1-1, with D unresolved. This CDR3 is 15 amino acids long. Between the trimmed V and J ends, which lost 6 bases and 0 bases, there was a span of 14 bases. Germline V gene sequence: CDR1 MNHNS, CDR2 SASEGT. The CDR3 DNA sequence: TGTGCCAGCAGCGCCGAAGAGGCACTGAACACTGAAGCTTTCTTT. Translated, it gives CASSAEEALNTEAFF.

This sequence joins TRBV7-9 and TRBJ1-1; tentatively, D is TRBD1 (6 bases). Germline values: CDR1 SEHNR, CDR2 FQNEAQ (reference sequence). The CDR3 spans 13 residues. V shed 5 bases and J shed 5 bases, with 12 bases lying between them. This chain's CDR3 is CASSLRQETEAFF. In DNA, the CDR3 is TGTGCCAGCAGCCTCCGACAGGAGACTGAAGCTTTCTTT.

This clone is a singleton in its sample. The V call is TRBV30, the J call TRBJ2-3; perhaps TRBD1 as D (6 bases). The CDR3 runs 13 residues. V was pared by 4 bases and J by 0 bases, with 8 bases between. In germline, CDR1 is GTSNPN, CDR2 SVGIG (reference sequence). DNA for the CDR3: TGTGCCTGGACAAGGGGGAGCACAGATACGCAGTATTTT. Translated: CAWTRGSTDTQYF.

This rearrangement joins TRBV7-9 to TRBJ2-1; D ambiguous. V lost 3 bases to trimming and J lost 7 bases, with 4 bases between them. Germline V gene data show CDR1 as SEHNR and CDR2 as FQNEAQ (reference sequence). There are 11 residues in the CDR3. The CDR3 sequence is CASSFSNEQFF. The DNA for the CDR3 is TGTGCCAGCAGCTTTTCAAATGAGCAGTTCTTC.

The CDR3 reads CATSTPGGRNTEAFF. The CDR3, as DNA: TGTGCCACCAGCACCCCAGGGGGGCGGAACACTGAAGCTTTCTTT. This sequence joins TRBV15 and TRBJ1-1; 7 bases match TRBD1. Germline V CDR1 and CDR2: LNHNV, YYDKDF (reference sequence). V shed 4 bases, J shed 1 base, and the junction held 6 bases outside the gene matches. There are 15 residues in the CDR3.

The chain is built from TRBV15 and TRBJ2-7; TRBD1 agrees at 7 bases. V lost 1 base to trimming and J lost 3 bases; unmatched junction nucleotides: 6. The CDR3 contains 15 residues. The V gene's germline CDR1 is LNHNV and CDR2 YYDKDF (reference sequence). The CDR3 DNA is TGTGCCACCAGCAGAGGATCCGGGACAGACTACGAGCAGTACTTC. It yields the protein CATSRGSGTDYEQYF. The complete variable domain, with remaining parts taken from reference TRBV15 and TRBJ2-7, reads DAMVIQNPRYQVTQFGKPVTLSCSQTLNHNVMYWYQQKSSQAPKLLFHYYDKDFNNEADTPDNFQSRRPNTSFCFLDIRSPGLGDTAMYLCATSRGSGTDYEQYFGPGTRLTVT.

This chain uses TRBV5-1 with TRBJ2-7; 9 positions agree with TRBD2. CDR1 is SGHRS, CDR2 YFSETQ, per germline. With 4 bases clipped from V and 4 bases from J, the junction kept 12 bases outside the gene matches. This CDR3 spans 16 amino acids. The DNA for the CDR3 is TGCGCCAGCAGCAGAGGATTAGCGGGGGATGTTTACGAGCAGTACTTC. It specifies CASSRGLAGDVYEQYF. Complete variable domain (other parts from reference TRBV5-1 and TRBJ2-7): KAGVTQTPRYLIKTRGQQVTLSCSPISGHRSVSWYQQTPGQGLQFLFEYFSETQRNKGNFPGRFSGRQFSNSRSEMNVSTLELGDSALYLCASSRGLAGDVYEQYFGPGTRLTVT.

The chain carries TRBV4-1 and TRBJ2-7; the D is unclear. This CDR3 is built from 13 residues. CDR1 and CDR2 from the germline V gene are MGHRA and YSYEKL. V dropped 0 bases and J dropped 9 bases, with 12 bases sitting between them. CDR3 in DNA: TGCGCCAGCAGCCAAGAGTCCCCCCTCGGGCAGTACTTC. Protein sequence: CASSQESPLGQYF.

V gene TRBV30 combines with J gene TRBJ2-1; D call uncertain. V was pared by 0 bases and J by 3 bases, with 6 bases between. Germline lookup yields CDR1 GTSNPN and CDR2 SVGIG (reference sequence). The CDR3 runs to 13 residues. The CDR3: CAWSVTVYNEQFF. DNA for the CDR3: TGTGCCTGGAGTGTTACAGTCTACAATGAGCAGTTCTTC. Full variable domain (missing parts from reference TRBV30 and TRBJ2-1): SQTIHQWPATLVQPVGSPLSLECTVEGTSNPNLYWYRQAAGRGLQLLFYSVGIGQISSEVPQNLSASRPQDRQFILSSKKLLLSDSGFYLCAWSVTVYNEQFFGPGTRLTVL.

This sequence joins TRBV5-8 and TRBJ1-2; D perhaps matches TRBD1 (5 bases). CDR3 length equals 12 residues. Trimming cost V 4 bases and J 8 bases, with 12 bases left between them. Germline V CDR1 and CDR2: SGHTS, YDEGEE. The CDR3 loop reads CASSGDRLGYTF. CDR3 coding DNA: TGTGCCAGCAGCGGAGACAGACTCGGCTACACCTTC.

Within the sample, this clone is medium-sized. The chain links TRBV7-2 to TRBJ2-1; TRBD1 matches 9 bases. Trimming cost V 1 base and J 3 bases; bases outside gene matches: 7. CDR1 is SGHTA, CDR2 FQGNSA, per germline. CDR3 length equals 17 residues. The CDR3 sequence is CASSLGTGAEDYNEQFF. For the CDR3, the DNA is TGTGCCAGCAGCTTAGGGACAGGGGCGGAGGACTACAATGAGCAGTTCTTC.

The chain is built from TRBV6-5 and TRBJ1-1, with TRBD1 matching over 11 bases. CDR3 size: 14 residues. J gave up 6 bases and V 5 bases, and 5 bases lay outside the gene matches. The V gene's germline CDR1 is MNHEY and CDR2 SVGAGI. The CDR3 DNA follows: TGTGCCAGCAGTGGGACAGGGGGGAGGGCTGAAGCTTTCTTT. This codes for CASSGTGGRAEAFF.

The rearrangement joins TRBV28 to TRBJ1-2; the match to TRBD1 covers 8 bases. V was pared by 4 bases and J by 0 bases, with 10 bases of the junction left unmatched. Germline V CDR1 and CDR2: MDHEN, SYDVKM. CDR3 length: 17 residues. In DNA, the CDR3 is TGTGCCAGCAGTTCATCGGACAGGGCTAGCGCTAACTATGGCTACACCTTC. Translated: CASSSSDRASANYGYTF.

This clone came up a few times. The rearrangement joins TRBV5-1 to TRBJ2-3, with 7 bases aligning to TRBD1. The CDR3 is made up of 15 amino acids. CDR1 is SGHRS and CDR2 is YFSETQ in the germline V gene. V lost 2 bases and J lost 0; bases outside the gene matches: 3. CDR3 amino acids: CASSFTGASTDTQYF. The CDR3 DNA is TGCGCCAGCAGCTTCACAGGGGCTAGCACAGATACGCAGTATTTT.

The CDR3 region is CASSLWRWGVNSEAFF. CDR3 DNA sequence: TGCGCCAGCAGCTTGTGGCGGTGGGGGGTGAATTCTGAAGCTTTCTTT. The rearrangement uses TRBV5-1 and TRBJ1-1; D is perhaps TRBD1 (5 bases). V shed 1 base and J shed 6 bases, with 19 bases lying between them. Germline V CDR1 and CDR2: SGHRS, YFSETQ. The CDR3 consists of 16 residues.

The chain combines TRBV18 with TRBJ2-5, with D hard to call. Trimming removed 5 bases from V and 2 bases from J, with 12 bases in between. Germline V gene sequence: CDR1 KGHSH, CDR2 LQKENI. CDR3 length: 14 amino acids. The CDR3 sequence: CASSEVTFQETQYF. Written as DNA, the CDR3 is TGTGCCAGCTCAGAGGTGACTTTTCAAGAGACCCAGTACTTC.

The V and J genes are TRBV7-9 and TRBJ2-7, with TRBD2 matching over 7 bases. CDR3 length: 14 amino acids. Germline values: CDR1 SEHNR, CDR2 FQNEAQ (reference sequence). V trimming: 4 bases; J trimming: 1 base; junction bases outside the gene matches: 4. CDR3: CASSSGEGSYEQYF. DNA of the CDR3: TGTGCCAGCAGCTCTGGGGAGGGGTCCTACGAGCAGTACTTC.

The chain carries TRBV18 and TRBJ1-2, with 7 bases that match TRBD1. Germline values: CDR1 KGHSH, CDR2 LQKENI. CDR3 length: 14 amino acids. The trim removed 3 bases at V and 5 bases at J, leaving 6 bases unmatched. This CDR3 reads CASSPTGQLYGYTF. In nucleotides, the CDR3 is TGTGCCAGCTCACCTACGGGACAGCTTTATGGCTACACCTTC.

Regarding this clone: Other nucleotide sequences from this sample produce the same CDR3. The CDR3 is CASSLGGTATNEKLFF. CDR3 nucleotides: TGCGCCAGCAGCTTGGGAGGGACTGCAACTAATGAAAAACTGTTTTTT. The V and J genes are TRBV5-1 and TRBJ1-4, with TRBD1 as a possible D gene (5 bases). This CDR3 is built from 16 residues. Trimming left V 0 bases short and J 0 bases short, with 9 bases between. In germline, CDR1 is SGHRS, CDR2 YFSETQ.

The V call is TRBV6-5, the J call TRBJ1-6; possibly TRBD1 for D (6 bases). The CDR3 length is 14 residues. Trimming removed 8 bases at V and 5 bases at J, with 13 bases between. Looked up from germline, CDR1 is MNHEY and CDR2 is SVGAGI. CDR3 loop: CASGGAENNSPLHF. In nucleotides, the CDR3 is TGTGCCAGCGGGGGGGCAGAGAATAATTCACCCCTCCACTTT.

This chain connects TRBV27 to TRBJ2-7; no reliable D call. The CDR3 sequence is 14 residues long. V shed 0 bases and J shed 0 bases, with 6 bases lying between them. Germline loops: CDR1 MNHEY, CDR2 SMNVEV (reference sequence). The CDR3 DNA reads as TGTGCCAGCAGTTTATCTTTCAGCTCCTACGAGCAGTACTTC. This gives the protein CASSLSFSSYEQYF.

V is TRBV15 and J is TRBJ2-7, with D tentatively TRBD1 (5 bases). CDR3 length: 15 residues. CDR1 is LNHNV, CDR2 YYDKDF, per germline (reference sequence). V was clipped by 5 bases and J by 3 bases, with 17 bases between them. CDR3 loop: CATSPMGRGHYEQYF. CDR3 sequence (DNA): TGTGCCACCAGCCCAATGGGGCGCGGTCACTACGAGCAGTACTTC. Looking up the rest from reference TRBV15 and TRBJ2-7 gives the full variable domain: DAMVIQNPRYQVTQFGKPVTLSCSQTLNHNVMYWYQQKSSQAPKLLFHYYDKDFNNEADTPDNFQSRRPNTSFCFLDIRSPGLGDTAMYLCATSPMGRGHYEQYFGPGTRLTVT.

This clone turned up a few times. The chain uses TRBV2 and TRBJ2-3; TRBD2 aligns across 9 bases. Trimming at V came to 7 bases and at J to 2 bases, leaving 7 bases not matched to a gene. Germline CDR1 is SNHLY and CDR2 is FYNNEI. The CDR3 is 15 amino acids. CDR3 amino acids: CASTIAGANTDTQYF. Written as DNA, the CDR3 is TGTGCCAGCACCATAGCGGGGGCCAACACAGATACGCAGTATTTT.

The CDR3: CASSRQTGDTEAFF. The CDR3, as DNA: TGCGCCAGCAGCAGACAGACAGGGGACACTGAAGCTTTCTTT. The genes are TRBV4-3 and TRBJ1-1, with 8 bases lining up with TRBD1. Germline V lookup: CDR1 LGHNA, CDR2 YSLEER. CDR3 length equals 14 residues. Trimming removed 5 bases from V and 3 bases from J; junction bases left unmatched: 5.

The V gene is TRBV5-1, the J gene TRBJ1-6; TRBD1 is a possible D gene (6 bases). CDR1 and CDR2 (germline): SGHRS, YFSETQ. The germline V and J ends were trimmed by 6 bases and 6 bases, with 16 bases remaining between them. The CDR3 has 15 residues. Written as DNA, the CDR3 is TGCGCCAGCACCCTGGGGTGGACAGCTAATTCACCCCTCCACTTT. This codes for CASTLGWTANSPLHF.

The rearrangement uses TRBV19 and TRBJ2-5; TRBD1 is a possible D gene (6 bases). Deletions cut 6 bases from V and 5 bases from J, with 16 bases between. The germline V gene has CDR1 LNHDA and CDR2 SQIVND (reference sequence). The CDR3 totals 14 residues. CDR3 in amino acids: CASRPRGGRETQYF. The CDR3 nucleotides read TGTGCCAGTAGACCCAGGGGCGGTCGGGAGACCCAGTACTTC.